This T cell receptor (beta chain) came from a study of T cell changes during pregnancy in multiple sclerosis. Data came from immunoSEQ multiplex PCR; TCRdb stores just in-frame clones and leaves some out. The sample includes approximately 28,000 clones, around 92% of them seen just once. This CDR3 is built from 13 residues. The ends were cut back, 10 bases at V and 4 bases at J, with 17 bases in the middle. Germline CDR1 and CDR2: LNHDA and SQIVND (reference sequence). The sample here was peripheral blood, taken in the first trimester of pregnancy. J is TRBJ2-7 and V is TRBV19; perhaps TRBD2 as D (6 bases). This clonotype was obtained from a female donor in good health, enrolled as a control in a pregnancy study. The CDR3 nucleotides are TGTGCCACCCAGGTGTCCGCGGGATACGAGCAGTACTTC. This gives the protein CATQVSAGYEQYF. Drawing the rest from reference TRBV19 and TRBJ2-7, the complete variable domain is DGGITQSPKYLFRKEGQNVTLSCEQNLNHDAMYWYRQDPGQGLRLIYYSQIVNDFQKGDIAEGYSVSREKKESFPLTVTSAQKNPTAFYLCATQVSAGYEQYFGPGTRLTVT.